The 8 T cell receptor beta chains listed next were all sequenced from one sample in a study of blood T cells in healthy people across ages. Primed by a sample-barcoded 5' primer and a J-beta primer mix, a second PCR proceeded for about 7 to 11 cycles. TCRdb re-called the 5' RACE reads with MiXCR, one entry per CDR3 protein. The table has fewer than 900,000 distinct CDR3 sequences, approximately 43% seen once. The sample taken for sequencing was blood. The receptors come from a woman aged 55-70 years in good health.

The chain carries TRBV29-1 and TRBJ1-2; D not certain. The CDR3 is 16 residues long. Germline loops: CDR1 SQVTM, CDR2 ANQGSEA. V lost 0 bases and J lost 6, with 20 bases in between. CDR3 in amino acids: CSVEDSFSGTDDGYTF. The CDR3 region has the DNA TGCAGCGTTGAAGACAGCTTTTCGGGAACTGACGATGGCTACACCTTC.

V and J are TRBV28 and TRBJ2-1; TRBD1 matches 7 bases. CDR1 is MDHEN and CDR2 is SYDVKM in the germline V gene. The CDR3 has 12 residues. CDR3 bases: TGTGACGGGACCGAGAGGGGGCGTGAGCAGTTCTTC. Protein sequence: CDGTERGREQFF.

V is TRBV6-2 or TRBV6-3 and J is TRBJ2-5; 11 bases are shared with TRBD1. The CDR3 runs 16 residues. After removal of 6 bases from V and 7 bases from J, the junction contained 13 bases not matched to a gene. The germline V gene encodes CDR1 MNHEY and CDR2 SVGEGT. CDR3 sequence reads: CASRTWTGGAFGTQYF. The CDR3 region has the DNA TGTGCCAGCAGAACCTGGACAGGGGGCGCGTTCGGGACCCAGTACTTC.

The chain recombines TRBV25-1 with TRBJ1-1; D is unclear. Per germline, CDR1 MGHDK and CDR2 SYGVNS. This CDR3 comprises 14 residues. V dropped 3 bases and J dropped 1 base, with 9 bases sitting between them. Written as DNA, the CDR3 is TGTGCCAGCAGTGACCCCTGGACGAACACTGAAGCTTTCTTT. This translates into CASSDPWTNTEAFF. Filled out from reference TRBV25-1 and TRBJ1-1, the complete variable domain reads EADIYQTPRYLVIGTGKKITLECSQTMGHDKMYWYQQDPGMELHLIHYSYGVNSTEKGDLSSESTVSRIRTEHFPLTLESARPSHTSQYLCASSDPWTNTEAFFGQGTRLTVV.

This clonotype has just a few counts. Here the CDR3 DNA reads TGCGCCAGCAGGTCGCTGGGGGGGGCGGACAATGAGCAGTTCTTC. Encoded protein: CASRSLGGADNEQFF. The rearrangement joins TRBV5-1 to TRBJ2-1; weak D call: TRBD2 (7 bases). The length of the CDR3 is 15 residues. Germline lookup yields CDR1 SGHRS and CDR2 YFSETQ. Trimming pared 5 bases from V and 5 bases from J, leaving 17 bases between.

CDR3 coding DNA: TGCAGTGCTAGGATTCTAGCTCGCGGGATTTACAATGAGCAGTTCTTC. This encodes CSARILARGIYNEQFF. V is TRBV20-1 and J is TRBJ2-1; possible D gene TRBD2, 6 bases. This CDR3 is built from 16 residues. The germline gives CDR1 DFQATT, CDR2 SNEGSKA (reference sequence). With 3 bases removed from V and 4 bases from J, the gap between germline ends came to 19 bases.

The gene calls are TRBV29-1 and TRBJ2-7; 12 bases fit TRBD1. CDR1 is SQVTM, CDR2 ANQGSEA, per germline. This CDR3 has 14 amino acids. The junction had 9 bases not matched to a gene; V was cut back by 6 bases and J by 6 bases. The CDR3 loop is CSVTGTGGLGEQYF. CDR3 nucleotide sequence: TGCAGCGTCACCGGGACAGGGGGCTTGGGCGAGCAGTACTTC.

CDR3 protein: CASRIETGLVSEQFF. The CDR3 coding sequence is TGTGCCAGCAGGATCGAGACGGGACTAGTCAGTGAGCAGTTCTTC. The genes are TRBV6-1 and TRBJ2-1; 8 bases fit TRBD2. CDR1 and CDR2 from the germline V gene are MNHNS and SASEGT. This CDR3 region has 15 residues. Trimming removed 6 bases from V and 9 bases from J; junction bases left unmatched: 13.